These T cell receptor beta chains were read from a single sample in a study of shared clonotypes between healthy human individuals. TCRdb's copy holds only in-frame clones and misses some; the assay was immunoSEQ multiplex PCR. This sample has over a million clones, with about 80% found just once. The sequenced sample consisted of memory CD4+ T cells from PBMCs. These TCRs come from a man in his late teens or twenties in good health. Some clones in this sample may be carry-over from other donors' samples. Both conserved end residues are trimmed from each CDR3. Fields, in order: J gene, CDR3 length, V gene, CDR3 protein.

J gene: TRBJ1-5
CDR3 length: 15
V gene: TRBV27
CDR3 protein: ASSIRGTDLSNQPQH

J gene: TRBJ1-4
CDR3 length: 11
V gene: TRBV30
CDR3 protein: AWGGQGLKKLF

J gene: TRBJ2-3
CDR3 length: 14
V gene: TRBV6-6
CDR3 protein: ASSYSTPEVTDTQY

J gene: TRBJ1-3
CDR3 length: 14
V gene: TRBV6-1
CDR3 protein: ASSELWRDSGNTIY

J gene: TRBJ2-1
CDR3 length: 13
V gene: TRBV4-2
CDR3 protein: ASSQGAYSYNEQF

J gene: TRBJ1-4
CDR3 length: 12
V gene: TRBV28
CDR3 protein: ASFHRQGREKLF

J gene: TRBJ1-1
CDR3 length: 13
V gene: TRBV2
CDR3 protein: ASSPSRDLNTEAF

J gene: TRBJ2-7
CDR3 length: 9
V gene: TRBV29-1
CDR3 protein: SVEMGYEQY

J gene: TRBJ2-3
CDR3 length: 11
V gene: TRBV11-3
CDR3 protein: ASSGGNADTQY

J gene: TRBJ2-1
CDR3 length: 16
V gene: TRBV7-9
CDR3 protein: ASSQTSGSSVSSDEQF

J gene: TRBJ2-2
CDR3 length: 14
V gene: TRBV19
CDR3 protein: ASSIGGGIYTGELF

J gene: TRBJ2-1
CDR3 length: 12
V gene: TRBV6-5
CDR3 protein: ASSPAGGYNEQF

J gene: TRBJ2-7
CDR3 length: 13
V gene: TRBV28
CDR3 protein: ASTTGTSGTYEQY

J gene: TRBJ1-3
CDR3 length: 15
V gene: TRBV19
CDR3 protein: ASSILGGTTPGNTIY

J gene: TRBJ2-7
CDR3 length: 13
V gene: TRBV5-1
CDR3 protein: ASSLVTGGGNEQY

J gene: TRBJ2-7
CDR3 length: 13
V gene: TRBV21-1
CDR3 protein: ASSTRDSQAYEQY

J gene: TRBJ2-5
CDR3 length: 13
V gene: TRBV11-2
CDR3 protein: ASSPGQRESETQY

J gene: TRBJ1-2
CDR3 length: 12
V gene: TRBV5-4
CDR3 protein: ASSLEGGYYGYT

J gene: TRBJ2-7
CDR3 length: 11
V gene: TRBV11-3
CDR3 protein: ASSATRGYEQY

J gene: TRBJ1-3
CDR3 length: 13
V gene: TRBV6-5
CDR3 protein: ASSYWAGSGNTIY

J gene: TRBJ2-2
CDR3 length: 13
V gene: TRBV28
CDR3 protein: ASSLPRAWTGELF

J gene: TRBJ2-5
CDR3 length: 10
V gene: TRBV18
CDR3 protein: ASSPPRQTQY

J gene: TRBJ2-3
CDR3 length: 11
V gene: TRBV28
CDR3 protein: ASQRRITDTQY

J gene: TRBJ2-3
CDR3 length: 9
V gene: TRBV20-1
CDR3 protein: SARLTDTQY

J gene: TRBJ2-3
CDR3 length: 13
V gene: TRBV4-2
CDR3 protein: ASSQEGGRADTQY

J gene: TRBJ1-1
CDR3 length: 13
V gene: TRBV9
CDR3 protein: ASSVATGPATEAF

J gene: TRBJ2-7
CDR3 length: 12
V gene: TRBV28
CDR3 protein: ASSFQGRSYEQY

J gene: TRBJ1-5
CDR3 length: 12
V gene: TRBV28
CDR3 protein: ASRDTGSHQPQH

J gene: TRBJ2-1
CDR3 length: 13
V gene: TRBV28
CDR3 protein: ASRSGPYPYNEQF

J gene: TRBJ2-7
CDR3 length: 14
V gene: TRBV11-2
CDR3 protein: ASSSLRDSRSYEQY

J gene: TRBJ2-5
CDR3 length: 13
V gene: TRBV5-5
CDR3 protein: ASSLASGRQETQY

J gene: TRBJ2-5
CDR3 length: 12
V gene: TRBV5-1
CDR3 protein: ASSYRTSAETQY

J gene: TRBJ1-4
CDR3 length: 14
V gene: TRBV6-5
CDR3 protein: ASSYALRGVNEKLF

J gene: TRBJ2-5
CDR3 length: 10
V gene: TRBV6-5
CDR3 protein: ASSPGVETQY

J gene: TRBJ1-2
CDR3 length: 13
V gene: TRBV19
CDR3 protein: ASSTGTGHFYGYT

J gene: TRBJ2-5
CDR3 length: 13
V gene: TRBV7-7
CDR3 protein: ASSFTRASGETQY

J gene: TRBJ2-3
CDR3 length: 13
V gene: TRBV5-8
CDR3 protein: ASSSSGQGTDTQY

J gene: TRBJ2-7
CDR3 length: 10
V gene: TRBV11-2
CDR3 protein: ASGGRQYEQY

J gene: TRBJ2-7
CDR3 length: 10
V gene: TRBV6-1
CDR3 protein: ASSGEGNEQY

J gene: TRBJ2-7
CDR3 length: 14
V gene: TRBV11-2
CDR3 protein: ASSWGTSGSQYEQY

J gene: TRBJ2-7
CDR3 length: 10
V gene: TRBV28
CDR3 protein: ASQGAVYEQY

J gene: TRBJ2-1
CDR3 length: 14
V gene: TRBV4-2
CDR3 protein: ASSQGRLALYNEQF

J gene: TRBJ1-3
CDR3 length: 14
V gene: TRBV18
CDR3 protein: ASSPLGQATGNTIY

J gene: TRBJ2-7
CDR3 length: 10
V gene: TRBV7-8
CDR3 protein: ASGRRFDEQY

J gene: TRBJ2-1
CDR3 length: 13
V gene: TRBV7-6
CDR3 protein: ASSLTSGLYNEQF

J gene: TRBJ2-1
CDR3 length: 15
V gene: TRBV7-2
CDR3 protein: ASSLVSLAGGVNEQF

J gene: TRBJ2-2
CDR3 length: 14
V gene: TRBV7-2
CDR3 protein: ASSFLGDRDTGELF

J gene: TRBJ1-4
CDR3 length: 13
V gene: TRBV5-4
CDR3 protein: ASSLDLRNNEKLF

J gene: TRBJ1-6
CDR3 length: 15
V gene: TRBV19
CDR3 protein: ASSIVGRSSYNSPLH

J gene: TRBJ2-3
CDR3 length: 9
V gene: TRBV18
CDR3 protein: ASSPQDTQY

J gene: TRBJ2-1
CDR3 length: 13
V gene: TRBV7-7
CDR3 protein: ASSLDSGRGNEQF